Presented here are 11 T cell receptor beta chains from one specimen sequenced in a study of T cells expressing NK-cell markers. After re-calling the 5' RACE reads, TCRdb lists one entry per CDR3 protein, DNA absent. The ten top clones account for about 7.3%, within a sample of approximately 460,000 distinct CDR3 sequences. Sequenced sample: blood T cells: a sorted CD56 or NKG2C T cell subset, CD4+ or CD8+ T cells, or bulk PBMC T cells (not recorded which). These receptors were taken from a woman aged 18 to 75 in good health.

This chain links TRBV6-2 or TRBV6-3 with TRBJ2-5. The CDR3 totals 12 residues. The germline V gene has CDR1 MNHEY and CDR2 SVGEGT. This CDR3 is CASTDDGETQYF.

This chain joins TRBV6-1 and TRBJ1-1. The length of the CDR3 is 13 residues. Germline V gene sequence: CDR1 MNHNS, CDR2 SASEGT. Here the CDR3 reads CASSRAANTEAFF.

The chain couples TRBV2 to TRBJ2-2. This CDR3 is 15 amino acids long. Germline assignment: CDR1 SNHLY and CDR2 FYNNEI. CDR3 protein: CASSGAGRNTGELFF.

CDR3 protein: CASSASGGAGDTEAFF. This sequence joins TRBV5-1 and TRBJ1-1; the TRBD1 assignment by TCRdb is unverifiable without DNA. Germline V lookup: CDR1 SGHRS, CDR2 YFSETQ. This CDR3 spans 16 amino acids.

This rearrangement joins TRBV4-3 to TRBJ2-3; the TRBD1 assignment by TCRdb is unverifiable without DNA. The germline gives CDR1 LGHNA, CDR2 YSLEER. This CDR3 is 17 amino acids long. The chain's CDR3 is CASSQGSFSAPTDTQYF.

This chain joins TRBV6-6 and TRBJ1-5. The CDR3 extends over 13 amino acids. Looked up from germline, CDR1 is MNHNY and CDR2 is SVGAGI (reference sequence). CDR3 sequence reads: CASRREFNQPQHF.

The CDR3 protein is CASSPQEGAKNIQYF. The chain carries TRBV18 and TRBJ2-4. This CDR3 is built from 15 residues. Germline V lookup: CDR1 KGHSH, CDR2 LQKENI.

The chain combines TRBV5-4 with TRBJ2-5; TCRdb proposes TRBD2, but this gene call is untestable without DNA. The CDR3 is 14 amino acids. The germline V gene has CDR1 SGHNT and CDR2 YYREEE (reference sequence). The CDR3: CASSHRDFQETQYF.

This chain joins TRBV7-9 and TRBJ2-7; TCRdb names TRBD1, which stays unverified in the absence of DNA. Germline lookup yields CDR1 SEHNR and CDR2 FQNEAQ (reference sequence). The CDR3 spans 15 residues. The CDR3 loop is CASSSHDRGVYEQYF.

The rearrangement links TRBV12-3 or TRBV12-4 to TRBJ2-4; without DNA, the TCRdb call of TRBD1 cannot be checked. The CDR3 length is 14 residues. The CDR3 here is CASSADRGRDIQYF.

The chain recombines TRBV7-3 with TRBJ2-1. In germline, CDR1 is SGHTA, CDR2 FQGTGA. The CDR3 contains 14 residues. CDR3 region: CASSLTASYNEQFF.